This T cell receptor beta chain came from a study of response to subunit inactivated influenza vaccine. Overall study results and limits: With each seasonal influenza vaccination, the authors suggested, few new T cells are recruited.

The CDR3 covers 14 residues. In germline, CDR1 is SGHTS, CDR2 YDEGEE. With 2 bases clipped from V and 6 bases from J, the junction kept 6 bases outside the gene matches. TCRdb used MiXCR to reprocess the RT-PCR reads, holding one entry per CDR3 protein. The sample holds more than 400,000 distinct CDR3 sequences, around 7.7% seen once. In the case of this clonotype: Its antigen remains unidentified.

Material: PBMCs from blood, obtained roughly 24 months after vaccination. The clonotype was recovered from a man between 50 and 69 years old who received an inactivated influenza vaccine. The chain recombines TRBV5-8 with TRBJ1-2, with 8 positions matching TRBD1. This CDR3 is CASSLPGQVHGYTF. CDR3 coding DNA: TGTGCCAGCAGCTTACCGGGACAGGTCCATGGCTACACCTTC.